Given below is one TCR beta chain in context. The method was immunoSEQ multiplex PCR; TCRdb's version includes in-frame clones alone and lacks a portion of them. The sample shows about 160,000 clones, 86% of them seen only once. The data were taken from a study of cytomegalovirus exposure and HLA in healthy donors. V lost 2 bases and J lost 11, with 16 bases in between. Germline CDR1 reads SGHRS; CDR2 reads YFSETQ. The CDR3 extends over 13 amino acids. This clonotype originated in a woman in her thirties in good health and CMV-seronegative. This chain links TRBV5-1 with TRBJ1-1; possible D gene TRBD1, 5 bases. The sample was PBMCs. CDR3 loop: CASSFGTALGAFF. CDR3 DNA: TGCGCCAGCAGCTTTGGGACCGCCCTCGGCGCTTTCTTT.